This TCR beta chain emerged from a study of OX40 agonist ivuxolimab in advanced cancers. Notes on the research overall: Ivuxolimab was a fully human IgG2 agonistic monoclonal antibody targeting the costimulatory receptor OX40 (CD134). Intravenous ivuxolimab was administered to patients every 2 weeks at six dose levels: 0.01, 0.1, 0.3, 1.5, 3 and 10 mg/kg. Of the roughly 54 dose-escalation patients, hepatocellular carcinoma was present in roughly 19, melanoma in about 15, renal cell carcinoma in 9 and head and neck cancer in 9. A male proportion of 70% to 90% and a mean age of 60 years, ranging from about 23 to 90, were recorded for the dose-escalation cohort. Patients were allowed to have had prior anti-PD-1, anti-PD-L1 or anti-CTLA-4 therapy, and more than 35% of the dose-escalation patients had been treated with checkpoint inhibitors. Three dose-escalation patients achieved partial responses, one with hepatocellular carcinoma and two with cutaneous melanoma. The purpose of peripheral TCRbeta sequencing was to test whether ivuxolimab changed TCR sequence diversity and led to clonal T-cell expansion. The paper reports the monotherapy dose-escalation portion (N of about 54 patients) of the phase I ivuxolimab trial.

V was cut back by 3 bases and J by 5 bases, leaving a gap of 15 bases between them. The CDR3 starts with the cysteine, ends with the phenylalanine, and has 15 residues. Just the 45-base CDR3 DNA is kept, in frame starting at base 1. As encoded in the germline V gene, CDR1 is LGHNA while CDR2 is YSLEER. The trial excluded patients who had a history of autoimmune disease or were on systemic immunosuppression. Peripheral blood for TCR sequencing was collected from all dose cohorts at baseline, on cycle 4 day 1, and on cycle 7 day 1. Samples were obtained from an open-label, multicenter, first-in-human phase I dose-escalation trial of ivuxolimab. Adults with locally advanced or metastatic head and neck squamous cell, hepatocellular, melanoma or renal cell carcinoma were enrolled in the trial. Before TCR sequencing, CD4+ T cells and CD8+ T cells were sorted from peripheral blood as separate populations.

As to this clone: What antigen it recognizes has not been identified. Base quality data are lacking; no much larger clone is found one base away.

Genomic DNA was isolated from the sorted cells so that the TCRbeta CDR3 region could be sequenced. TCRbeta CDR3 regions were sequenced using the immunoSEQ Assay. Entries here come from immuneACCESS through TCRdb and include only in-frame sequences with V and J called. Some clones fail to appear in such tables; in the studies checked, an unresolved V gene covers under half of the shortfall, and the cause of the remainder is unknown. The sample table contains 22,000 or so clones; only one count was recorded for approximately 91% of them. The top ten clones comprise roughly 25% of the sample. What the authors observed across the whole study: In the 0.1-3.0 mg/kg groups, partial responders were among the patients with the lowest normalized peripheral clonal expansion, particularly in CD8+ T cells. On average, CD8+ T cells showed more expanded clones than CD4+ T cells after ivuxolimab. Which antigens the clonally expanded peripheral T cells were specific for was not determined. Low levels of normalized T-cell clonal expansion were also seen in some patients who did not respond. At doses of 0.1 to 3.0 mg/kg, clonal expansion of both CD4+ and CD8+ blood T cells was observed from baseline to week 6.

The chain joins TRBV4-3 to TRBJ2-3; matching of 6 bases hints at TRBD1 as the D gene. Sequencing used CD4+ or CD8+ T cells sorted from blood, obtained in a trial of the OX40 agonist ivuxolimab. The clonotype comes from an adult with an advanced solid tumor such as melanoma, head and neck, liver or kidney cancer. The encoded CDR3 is CASSQSSGVIDTQYF. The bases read TGCGCCAGCAGCCAGTCTTCAGGGGTCATAGATACGCAGTATTTT.